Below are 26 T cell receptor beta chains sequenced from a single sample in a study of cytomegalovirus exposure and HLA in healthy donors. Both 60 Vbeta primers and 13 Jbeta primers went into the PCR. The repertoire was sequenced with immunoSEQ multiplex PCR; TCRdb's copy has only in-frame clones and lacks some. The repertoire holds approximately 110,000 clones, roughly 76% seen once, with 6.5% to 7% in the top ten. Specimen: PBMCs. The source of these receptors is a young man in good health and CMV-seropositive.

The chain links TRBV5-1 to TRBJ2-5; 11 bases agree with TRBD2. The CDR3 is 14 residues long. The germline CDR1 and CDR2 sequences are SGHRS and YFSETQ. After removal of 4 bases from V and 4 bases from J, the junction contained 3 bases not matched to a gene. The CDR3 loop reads CASSDSGGAETQYF. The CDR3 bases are TGCGCCAGCAGCGATAGCGGGGGGGCAGAGACCCAGTACTTC.

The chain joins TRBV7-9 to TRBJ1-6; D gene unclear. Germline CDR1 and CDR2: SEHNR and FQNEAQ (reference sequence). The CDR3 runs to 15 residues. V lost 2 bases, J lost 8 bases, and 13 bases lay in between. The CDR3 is CASSLSGVLDSPLHF. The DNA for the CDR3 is TGTGCCAGCAGCTTAAGTGGCGTACTAGATTCACCCCTCCACTTT.

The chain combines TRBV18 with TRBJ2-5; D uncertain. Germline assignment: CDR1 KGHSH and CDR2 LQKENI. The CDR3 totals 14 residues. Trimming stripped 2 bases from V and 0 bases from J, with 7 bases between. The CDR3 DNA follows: TGTGCCAGCTCACCAAACTTGTACCAAGAGACCCAGTACTTC. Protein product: CASSPNLYQETQYF.

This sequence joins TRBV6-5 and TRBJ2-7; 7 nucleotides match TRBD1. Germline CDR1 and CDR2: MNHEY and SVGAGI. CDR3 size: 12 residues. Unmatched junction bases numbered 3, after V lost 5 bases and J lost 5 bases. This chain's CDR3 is CASSLTGDEQYF. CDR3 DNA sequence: TGTGCCAGCAGTCTAACAGGGGACGAGCAGTACTTC.

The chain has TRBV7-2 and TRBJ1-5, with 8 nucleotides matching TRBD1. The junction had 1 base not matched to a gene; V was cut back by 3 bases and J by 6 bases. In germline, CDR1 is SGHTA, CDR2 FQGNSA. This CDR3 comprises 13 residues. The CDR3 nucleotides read TGTGCCAGCAGCTTTGACAGGGGTCAGCCCCAGCATTTT. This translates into CASSFDRGQPQHF.

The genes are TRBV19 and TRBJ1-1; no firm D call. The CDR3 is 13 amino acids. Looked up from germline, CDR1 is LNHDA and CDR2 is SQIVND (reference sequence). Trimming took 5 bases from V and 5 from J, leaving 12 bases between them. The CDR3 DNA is TGTGCCAGTAGTTTGGGCCCGGGGACTGAAGCTTTCTTT. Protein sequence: CASSLGPGTEAFF.

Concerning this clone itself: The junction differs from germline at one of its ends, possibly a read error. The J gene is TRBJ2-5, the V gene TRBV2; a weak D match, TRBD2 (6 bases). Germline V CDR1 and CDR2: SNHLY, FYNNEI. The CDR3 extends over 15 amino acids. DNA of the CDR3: TGTGCCAGCACCCTGACCCGCGGGGACCAGGAGACCCAGTACTTC. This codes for CASTLTRGDQETQYF.

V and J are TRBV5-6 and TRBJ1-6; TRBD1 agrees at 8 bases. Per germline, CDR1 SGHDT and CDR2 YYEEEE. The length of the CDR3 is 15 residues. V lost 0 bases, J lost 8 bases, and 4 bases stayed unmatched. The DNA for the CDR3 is TGTGCCAGCAGCTTGGGTACAGGGGGGGATTCACCCCTCCACTTT. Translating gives CASSLGTGGDSPLHF. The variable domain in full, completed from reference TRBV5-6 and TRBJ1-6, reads DAGVTQSPTHLIKTRGQQVTLRCSPKSGHDTVSWYQQALGQGPQFIFQYYEEEERQRGNFPDRFSGHQFPNYSSELNVNALLLGDSALYLCASSLGTGGDSPLHFGNGTRLTVT.

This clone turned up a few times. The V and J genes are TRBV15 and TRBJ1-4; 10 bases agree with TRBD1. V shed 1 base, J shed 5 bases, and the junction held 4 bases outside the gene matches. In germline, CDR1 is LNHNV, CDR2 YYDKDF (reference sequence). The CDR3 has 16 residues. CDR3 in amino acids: CATSRGTGGRNEKLFF. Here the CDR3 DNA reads TGTGCCACCAGCAGAGGGACAGGGGGGCGCAATGAAAAACTGTTTTTT.

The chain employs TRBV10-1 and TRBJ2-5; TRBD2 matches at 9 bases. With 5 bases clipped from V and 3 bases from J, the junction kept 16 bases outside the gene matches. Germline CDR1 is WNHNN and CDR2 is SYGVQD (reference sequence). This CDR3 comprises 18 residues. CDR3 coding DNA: TGCGCCAGCAGTCTCGATACCCGGGGGGCTAGCGGGGAAGAGACCCAGTACTTC. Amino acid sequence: CASSLDTRGASGEETQYF.

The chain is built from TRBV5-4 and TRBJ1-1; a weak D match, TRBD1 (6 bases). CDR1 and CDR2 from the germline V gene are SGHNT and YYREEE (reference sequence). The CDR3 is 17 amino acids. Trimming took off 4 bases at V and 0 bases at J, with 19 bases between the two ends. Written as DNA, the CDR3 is TGTGCCAGCAGCACCGGGGGGCTACTACGTTTGAACACTGAAGCTTTCTTT. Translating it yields CASSTGGLLRLNTEAFF.

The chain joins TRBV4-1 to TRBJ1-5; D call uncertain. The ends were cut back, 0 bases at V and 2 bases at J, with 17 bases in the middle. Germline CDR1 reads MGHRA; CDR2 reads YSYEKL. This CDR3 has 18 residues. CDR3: CASSQDIRVSHGNQPQHF. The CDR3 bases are TGCGCCAGCAGCCAAGACATCCGGGTCTCACACGGCAATCAGCCCCAGCATTTT.

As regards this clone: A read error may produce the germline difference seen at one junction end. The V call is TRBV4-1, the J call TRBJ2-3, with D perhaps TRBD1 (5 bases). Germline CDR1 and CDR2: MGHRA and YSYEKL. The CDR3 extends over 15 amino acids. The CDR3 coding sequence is TGCGCCAGCAGCCAAGAAAGGACAAACACAAATACGCAGTATTTT. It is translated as CASSQERTNTNTQYF.

The CDR3 reads CASSLVGGTAKKLFF. CDR3 sequence (DNA): TGTGCCAGCAGCTTAGTTGGGGGGACGGCTAAAAAACTGTTTTTT. This chain joins TRBV11-2 and TRBJ1-4; D might be TRBD1 (5 bases). The germline V gene has CDR1 SGHAT and CDR2 FQNNGV. The CDR3 runs 15 residues. V was shortened by 1 base and J by 9 bases, with 15 bases between the two germline ends.

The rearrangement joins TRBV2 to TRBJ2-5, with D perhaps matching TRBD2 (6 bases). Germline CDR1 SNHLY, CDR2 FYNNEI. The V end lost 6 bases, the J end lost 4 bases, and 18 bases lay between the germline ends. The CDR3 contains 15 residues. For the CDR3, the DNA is TGTGCCAGCAGCCCCGGCGGGGATCGTGGAGAGACCCAGTACTTC. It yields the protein CASSPGGDRGETQYF.

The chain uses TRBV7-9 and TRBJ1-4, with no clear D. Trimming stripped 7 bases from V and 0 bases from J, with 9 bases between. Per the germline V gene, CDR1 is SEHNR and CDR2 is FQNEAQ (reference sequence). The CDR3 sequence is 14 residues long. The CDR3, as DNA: TGTGCCAGCAAGGCGCGGGCAACTAATGAAAAACTGTTTTTT. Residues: CASKARATNEKLFF.

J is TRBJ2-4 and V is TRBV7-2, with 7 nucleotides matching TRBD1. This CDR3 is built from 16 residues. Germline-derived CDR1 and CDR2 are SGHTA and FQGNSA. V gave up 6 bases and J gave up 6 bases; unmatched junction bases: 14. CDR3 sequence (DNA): TGTGCCAGCAGGCTACCGGGACAGAATACCTTAAACATTCAGTACTTC. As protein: CASRLPGQNTLNIQYF. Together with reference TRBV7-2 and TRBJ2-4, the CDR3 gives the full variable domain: GAGVSQSPSNKVTEKGKDVELRCDPISGHTALYWYRQSLGQGLEFLIYFQGNSAPDKSGLPSDRFSAERTGGSVSTLTIQRTQQEDSAVYLCASRLPGQNTLNIQYFGAGTRLSVL.

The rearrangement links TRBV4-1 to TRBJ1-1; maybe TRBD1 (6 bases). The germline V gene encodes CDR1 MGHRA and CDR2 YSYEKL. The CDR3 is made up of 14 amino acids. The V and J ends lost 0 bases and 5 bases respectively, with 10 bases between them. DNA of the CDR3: TGCGCCAGCAGCCAAGATGTAGGGGGAACTGAAGCTTTCTTT. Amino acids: CASSQDVGGTEAFF.

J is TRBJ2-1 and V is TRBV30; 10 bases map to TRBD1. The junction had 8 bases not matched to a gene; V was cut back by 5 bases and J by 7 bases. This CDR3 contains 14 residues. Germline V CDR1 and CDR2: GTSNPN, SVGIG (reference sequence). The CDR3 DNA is TGTGCCTGGGAGACAGGGGGCTTGGGAAATGAGCAGTTCTTC. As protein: CAWETGGLGNEQFF.

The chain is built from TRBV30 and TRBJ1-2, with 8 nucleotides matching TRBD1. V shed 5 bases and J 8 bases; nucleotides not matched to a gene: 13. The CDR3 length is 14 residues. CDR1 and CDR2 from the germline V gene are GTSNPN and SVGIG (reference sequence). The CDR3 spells CAWGTFRDRRGYTF. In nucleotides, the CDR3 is TGTGCCTGGGGTACCTTCAGGGACAGGAGAGGCTACACCTTC.

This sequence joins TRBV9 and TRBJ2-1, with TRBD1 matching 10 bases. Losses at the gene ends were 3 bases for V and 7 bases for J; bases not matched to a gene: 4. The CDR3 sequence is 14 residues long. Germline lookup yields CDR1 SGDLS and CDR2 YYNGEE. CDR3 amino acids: CASSAWDRGNEQFF. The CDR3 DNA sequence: TGTGCCAGCAGCGCCTGGGACAGGGGTAATGAGCAGTTCTTC.

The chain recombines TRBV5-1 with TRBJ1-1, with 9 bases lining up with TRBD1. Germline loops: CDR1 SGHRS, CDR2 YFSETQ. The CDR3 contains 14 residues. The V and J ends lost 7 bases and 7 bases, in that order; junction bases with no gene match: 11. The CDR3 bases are TGCGCCAGCGCCGGGACAGGGACGTTTAGTGAAGCTTTCTTT. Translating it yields CASAGTGTFSEAFF.

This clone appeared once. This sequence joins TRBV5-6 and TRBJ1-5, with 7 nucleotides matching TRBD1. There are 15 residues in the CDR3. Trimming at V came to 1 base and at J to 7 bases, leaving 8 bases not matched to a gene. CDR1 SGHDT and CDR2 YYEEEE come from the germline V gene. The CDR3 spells CASSLRGGAGQPQHF. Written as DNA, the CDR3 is TGTGCCAGCAGCTTGAGAGGGGGCGCCGGGCAGCCCCAGCATTTT.

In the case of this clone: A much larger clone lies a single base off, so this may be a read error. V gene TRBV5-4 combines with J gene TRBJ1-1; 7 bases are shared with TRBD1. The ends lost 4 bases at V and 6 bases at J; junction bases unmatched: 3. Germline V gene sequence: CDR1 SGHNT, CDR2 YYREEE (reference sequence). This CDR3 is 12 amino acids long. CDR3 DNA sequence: TGTGCCAGCAGCCGAGACAGGGCTGAAGCTTTCTTT. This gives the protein CASSRDRAEAFF. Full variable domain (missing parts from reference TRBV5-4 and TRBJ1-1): ETGVTQSPTHLIKTRGQQVTLRCSSQSGHNTVSWYQQALGQGPQFIFQYYREEENGRGNFPPRFSGLQFPNYSSELNVNALELDDSALYLCASSRDRAEAFFGQGTRLTVV.

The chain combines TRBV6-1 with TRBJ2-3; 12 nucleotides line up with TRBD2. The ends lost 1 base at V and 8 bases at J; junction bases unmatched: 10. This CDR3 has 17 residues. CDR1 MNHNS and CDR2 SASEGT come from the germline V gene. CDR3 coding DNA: TGTGCCAGCAGTGAAGTTGTCGCTAGCGGGGGGGCAGGTACGCAGTATTTT. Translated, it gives CASSEVVASGGAGTQYF.

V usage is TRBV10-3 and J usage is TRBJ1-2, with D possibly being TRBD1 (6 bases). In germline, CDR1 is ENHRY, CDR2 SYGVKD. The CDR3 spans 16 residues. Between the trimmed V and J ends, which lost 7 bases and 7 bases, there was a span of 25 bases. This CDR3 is CAIIRDLTQGLGGYTF. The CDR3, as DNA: TGTGCCATCATTCGGGACCTGACACAGGGTCTTGGTGGCTACACCTTC.